A single sample gave rise to the 19 T cell receptor beta chains below, sequenced in a study of blood T cell repertoires in COVID-19. Repertoires were generated with immunoSEQ multiplex PCR, while TCRdb's copy carries only in-frame clones and drops some. The table includes about 120,000 clones, approximately 90% detected once. Input material: peripheral blood. The source is a woman in her 50s with acute or convalescent COVID-19.

The chain carries TRBV4-3 and TRBJ1-2; D call uncertain. The V gene lost 1 base and the J gene lost 5 bases, with 11 bases spanning the gap. Germline V gene sequence: CDR1 LGHNA, CDR2 YSLEER. The CDR3 is 14 residues long. In DNA, the CDR3 is TGCGCCAGCAGCCAAGGAGGGTGGGGATATGGCTACACCTTC. The encoded protein is CASSQGGWGYGYTF.

V is TRBV10-3 and J is TRBJ2-1, with 10 positions matching TRBD2. Trimming took 4 bases from V and 4 from J; bases not matched to a gene: 1. CDR3 size: 14 residues. The germline V gene encodes CDR1 ENHRY and CDR2 SYGVKD. CDR3 protein: CAISGTSGYNEQFF. CDR3 DNA sequence: TGTGCCATCAGTGGGACTAGCGGATACAATGAGCAGTTCTTC.

This sequence joins TRBV10-3 and TRBJ2-2; TRBD1 agrees at 9 bases. Germline CDR1 is ENHRY and CDR2 is SYGVKD. Trimming cost V 10 bases and J 3 bases; bases outside gene matches: 6. CDR3 length: 14 residues. The CDR3 nucleotides are TGTGCCACCATGTGGACAGGGGACACCGGGGAGCTGTTTTTT. It codes for CATMWTGDTGELFF.

The rearrangement links TRBV12-5 to TRBJ1-1; TRBD1 might be the D (6 bases). CDR1 LGHNT and CDR2 FRNRAP come from the germline V gene. The V end lost 6 bases, the J end lost 4 bases, and 27 bases lay between the germline ends. This CDR3 spans 18 amino acids. The DNA of the CDR3 is TGTGCTAGTGGCGACGATTACGGGGACAAGATATCGGGCACTGAAGCTTTCTTT. This encodes CASGDDYGDKISGTEAFF.

This chain joins TRBV18 and TRBJ2-2; 11 bases align to TRBD2. This CDR3 is built from 17 residues. V lost 2 bases, J lost 7 bases, and 9 bases stayed unmatched. Germline loops: CDR1 KGHSH, CDR2 LQKENI. The CDR3 protein is CASSPFTSGGIDGELFF. DNA for the CDR3: TGTGCCAGCTCACCATTCACTAGCGGGGGAATCGACGGGGAGCTGTTTTTT. Filled out from reference TRBV18 and TRBJ2-2, the complete variable domain reads NAGVMQNPRHLVRRRGQEARLRCSPMKGHSHVYWYRQLPEEGLKFMVYLQKENIIDESGMPKERFSAEFPKEGPSILRIQQVVRGDSAAYFCASSPFTSGGIDGELFFGEGSRLTVL.

This chain uses TRBV5-6 with TRBJ2-3, with TRBD2 matching 12 bases. The CDR3 covers 15 residues. Looked up from germline, CDR1 is SGHDT and CDR2 is YYEEEE. With 1 base clipped from V and 3 bases from J, the junction kept 0 bases outside the gene matches. CDR3 DNA: TGTGCCAGCAGCTTGACTAGCGGGGGGACAGATACGCAGTATTTT. Encoded protein: CASSLTSGGTDTQYF. Looking up the rest from reference TRBV5-6 and TRBJ2-3 gives the full variable domain: DAGVTQSPTHLIKTRGQQVTLRCSPKSGHDTVSWYQQALGQGPQFIFQYYEEEERQRGNFPDRFSGHQFPNYSSELNVNALLLGDSALYLCASSLTSGGTDTQYFGPGTRLTVL.

This chain links TRBV6-2 or TRBV6-3 with TRBJ1-2; 7 bases line up with TRBD1. The CDR3 contains 16 residues. Germline loops: CDR1 MNHEY, CDR2 SVGEGT. J was trimmed by 3 bases and V by 5 bases; bases with no gene match: 12. The CDR3 spells CASSTIDRARDYGYTF. The DNA for the CDR3 is TGTGCCAGCAGTACCATTGACAGGGCTAGAGACTATGGCTACACCTTC.

V usage is TRBV19 and J usage is TRBJ2-1; 13 bases are shared with TRBD2. Germline V gene sequence: CDR1 LNHDA, CDR2 SQIVND (reference sequence). The CDR3 contains 15 residues. J gave up 7 bases and V 3 bases, and 3 bases lay outside the gene matches. The CDR3 protein is CASSIETSGRNEQFF. The CDR3 nucleotides are TGTGCCAGTAGTATTGAGACTAGCGGGAGGAATGAGCAGTTCTTC.

This clone was detected once. The V gene is TRBV7-9, the J gene TRBJ2-7; 11 bases fit TRBD2. The V gene's germline CDR1 is SEHNR and CDR2 FQNEAQ (reference sequence). This CDR3 has 14 residues. J lost 2 bases, V lost 5 bases, and 2 bases had no gene match. CDR3 protein: CASSPSGGTYEQYF. The CDR3 bases are TGTGCCAGCAGCCCTAGCGGGGGGACCTACGAGCAGTACTTC.

This chain uses TRBV3-1 (or the pseudogene TRBV3-2) with TRBJ2-7, with D tentatively TRBD2 (7 bases). This CDR3 has 15 amino acids. The V gene lost 1 base and the J gene lost 3 bases, with 13 bases spanning the gap. Germline-derived CDR1 and CDR2 are LGHDT and YNNKEL (reference sequence). CDR3 in amino acids: CASSQVGGPIYEQYF. The CDR3 DNA is TGTGCCAGCAGCCAAGTCGGGGGGCCTATCTACGAGCAGTACTTC.

The chain is built from TRBV30 and TRBJ1-2; the D gene is possibly TRBD1 (6 bases). Trimming removed 3 bases from V and 1 base from J, with 9 bases in between. The CDR3 extends over 13 amino acids. CDR1 and CDR2 (germline): GTSNPN, SVGIG (reference sequence). CDR3 sequence reads: CAWSTGFNYGYTF. The CDR3 DNA reads TGTGCCTGGAGCACAGGGTTTAACTATGGCTACACCTTC.

The chain is built from TRBV7-9 and TRBJ1-5; 9 bases map to TRBD1. Germline CDR1 SEHNR, CDR2 FQNEAQ (reference sequence). The CDR3 loop spans 16 amino acids. The V segment lost 2 bases and the J segment 4 bases; nucleotides outside the gene matches: 6. CDR3 coding DNA: TGTGCCAGCAGCTTAAATGCGGGACAGGGAAATCAGCCCCAGCATTTT. Translating gives CASSLNAGQGNQPQHF.

V and J are TRBV15 and TRBJ1-2; D gene unclear. V was shortened by 5 bases and J by 7 bases, with 11 bases between the two germline ends. The germline gives CDR1 LNHNV, CDR2 YYDKDF (reference sequence). The CDR3 length is 12 residues. Written as DNA, the CDR3 is TGTGCCACCAGCGGCACAGACCCTGGCTACACCTTC. It codes for CATSGTDPGYTF.

The rearrangement links TRBV5-4 to TRBJ2-5, with unresolved D. V lost 0 bases and J 2 bases, leaving 5 bases between the germline ends. CDR3 length equals 13 residues. CDR1 and CDR2 from the germline V gene are SGHNT and YYREEE (reference sequence). The CDR3 DNA reads as TGTGCCAGCAGCTTGGGCAGTCAAGAGACCCAGTACTTC. Translation: CASSLGSQETQYF. Full variable domain (remainder filled in from reference TRBV5-4 and TRBJ2-5): ETGVTQSPTHLIKTRGQQVTLRCSSQSGHNTVSWYQQALGQGPQFIFQYYREEENGRGNFPPRFSGLQFPNYSSELNVNALELDDSALYLCASSLGSQETQYFGPGTRLLVL.

V usage is TRBV5-4 and J usage is TRBJ1-1; D is possibly TRBD1 (6 bases). In germline, CDR1 is SGHNT, CDR2 YYREEE (reference sequence). V lost 4 bases and J 4 bases, leaving 8 bases between the germline ends. CDR3 length: 12 amino acids. The CDR3 region is CASSRGGTEAFF. Here the CDR3 DNA reads TGTGCCAGCAGCCGAGGGGGCACTGAAGCTTTCTTT.

This chain connects TRBV30 to TRBJ2-7, with D perhaps TRBD2 (5 bases). CDR1 and CDR2 (germline): GTSNPN, SVGIG (reference sequence). Trimming took off 7 bases at V and 1 base at J, with 11 bases between the two ends. The CDR3 covers 12 residues. The CDR3 sequence: CAYGVTSYEQYF. In DNA form, the CDR3 reads TGTGCCTACGGGGTAACATCCTACGAGCAGTACTTC.

This clone has a single count. A read error may produce the germline difference seen at one junction end. The rearrangement links TRBV6-2 or TRBV6-3 to TRBJ1-5; D remains ambiguous. CDR1 MNHEY and CDR2 SVGEGT come from the germline V gene. The CDR3 runs 15 residues. The CDR3 region has the DNA TGTGCCAGCAGTTACTCTTTCGGCGCGGCGGTTTTTAGCCCTTTT. Protein sequence: CASSYSFGAAVFSPF.

The chain recombines TRBV18 with TRBJ2-1; 8 bases match TRBD1. CDR3 length: 14 amino acids. With 5 bases clipped from V and 7 bases from J, the junction kept 7 bases outside the gene matches. In germline, CDR1 is KGHSH, CDR2 LQKENI. The CDR3 DNA reads TGTGCCAGCTCAATAGGACAGGGTGGAAATGAGCAGTTCTTC. As protein: CASSIGQGGNEQFF.

The rearrangement uses TRBV20-1 and TRBJ1-1; no definite D call. The germline CDR1 and CDR2 sequences are DFQATT and SNEGSKA (reference sequence). Trimming shortened V by 2 bases and J by 7 bases, and 8 bases separated the two germline ends. The CDR3 is made up of 11 amino acids. Here the CDR3 DNA reads TGCAGTGCTAGATGGCTGATTGAAGCTTTCTTT. Translating gives CSARWLIEAFF.